Sequencing of this T cell receptor (beta chain) was carried out in a study of graft-versus-host responses after intestinal transplantation. Here immunoSEQ multiplex PCR was the method, and the copy in TCRdb shows in-frame clones only, minus some. The table has more than 15,000 clones, roughly 80% seen once. Lamina propria and intraepithelial lymphocytes were released by processing graft tissue. This CDR3 region has 13 residues. Trimming cost V 6 bases and J 3 bases; bases outside gene matches: 1. Germline CDR1 reads SGHAT; CDR2 reads FQNNGV. V usage is TRBV11-2 and J usage is TRBJ1-4, with 7 positions matching TRBD1. Sequences were derived from ileum tissue, sampled roughly 70 weeks after intestinal transplant. The origin of this receptor is a human patient who received an intestinal transplant, so some T cells may come from the graft donor. CDR3 amino acids: CASRTGSNEKLFF. In DNA, the CDR3 is TGTGCCAGCAGGACAGGGTCTAATGAAAAACTGTTTTTT.